This paragraph reports one T cell receptor (beta chain). The CDR3 is made up of 13 amino acids. J lost 6 bases, V lost 6 bases, and 3 bases had no gene match. The record originates from a study of blood T cell repertoires in COVID-19. In the study overall: T cells, B-cell-depleted T cells, or PBMCs provided the cDNA or gDNA that served as material.

The repertoire was sequenced with immunoSEQ multiplex PCR; TCRdb's copy has only in-frame clones and lacks some. This sample has about 110,000 clones, with nearly 90% found just once. The J gene is TRBJ1-5, the V gene TRBV12-3 or TRBV12-4; 9 positions agree with TRBD1. The sequenced sample consisted of peripheral blood. The receptor's source is a human donor in a cohort sampled during active COVID-19. DNA of the CDR3: TGTGCCAGCAGGGACAGGGGAGGTCAGCCCCAGCATTTT. It translates to CASRDRGGQPQHF.